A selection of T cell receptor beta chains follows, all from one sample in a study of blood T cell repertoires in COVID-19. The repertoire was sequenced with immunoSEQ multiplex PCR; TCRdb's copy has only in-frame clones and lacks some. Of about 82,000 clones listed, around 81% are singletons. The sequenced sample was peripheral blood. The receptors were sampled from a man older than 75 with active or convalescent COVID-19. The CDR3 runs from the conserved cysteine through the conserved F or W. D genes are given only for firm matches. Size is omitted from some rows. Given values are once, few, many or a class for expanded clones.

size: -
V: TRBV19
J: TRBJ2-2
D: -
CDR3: CASTYEPINTGELFF
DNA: TGTGCCAGTACCTATGAGCCTATAAACACCGGGGAGCTGTTTTTT

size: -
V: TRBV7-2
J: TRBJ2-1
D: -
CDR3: CASSLGPRGLYNEQFF
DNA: TGTGCCAGCAGCTTAGGTCCCCGCGGACTCTACAATGAGCAGTTCTTC

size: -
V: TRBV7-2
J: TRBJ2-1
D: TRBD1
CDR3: CASTPTGTGFDEQFF
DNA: TGTGCCAGCACCCCAACCGGGACAGGGTTCGACGAGCAGTTCTTC

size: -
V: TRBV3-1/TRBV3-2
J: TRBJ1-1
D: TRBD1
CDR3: CASSQPGQGYTEAFF
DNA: TGTGCCAGCAGCCAACCCGGACAGGGATACACTGAAGCTTTCTTT

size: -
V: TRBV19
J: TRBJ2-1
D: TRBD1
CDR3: CASSTGTGGDEQFF
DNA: TGTGCCAGTAGTACCGGGACAGGGGGTGATGAGCAGTTCTTC

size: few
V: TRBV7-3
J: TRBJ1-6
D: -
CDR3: CASSRGVGNSPLHF
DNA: TGTGCCAGCAGCCGCGGGGTGGGTAATTCACCCCTCCACTTT

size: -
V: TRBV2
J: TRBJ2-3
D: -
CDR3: CASSEGASRGADTQYF
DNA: TGTGCCAGCAGTGAGGGGGCTAGCCGGGGGGCAGATACGCAGTATTTT

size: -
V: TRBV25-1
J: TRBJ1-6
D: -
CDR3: CASRGGGDSPLHF
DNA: TGTGCCAGCAGGGGCGGAGGGGATTCACCCCTCCACTTT

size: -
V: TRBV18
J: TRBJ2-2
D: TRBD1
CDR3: CASSVLGQGFTGELFF
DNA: TGTGCCAGCTCAGTCTTGGGACAGGGTTTCACCGGGGAGCTGTTTTTT

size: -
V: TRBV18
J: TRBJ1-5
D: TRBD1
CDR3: CASSEQGAINQPQHF
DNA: TGTGCCAGCTCAGAACAGGGGGCCATTAATCAGCCCCAGCATTTT

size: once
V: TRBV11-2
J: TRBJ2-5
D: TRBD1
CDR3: CASSLSTGGGETQYF
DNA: TGTGCCAGCAGCTTATCAACAGGGGGTGGAGAGACCCAGTACTTC

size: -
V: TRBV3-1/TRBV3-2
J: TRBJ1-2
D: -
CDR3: CASSREQDSYGYTF
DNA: TGTGCCAGCAGCCGAGAACAGGATTCCTATGGCTACACCTTC

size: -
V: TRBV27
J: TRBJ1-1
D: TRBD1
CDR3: CASSLRTGPRGTEAFF
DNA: TGTGCCAGCAGTCTCCGGACAGGGCCCAGAGGTACTGAAGCTTTCTTT

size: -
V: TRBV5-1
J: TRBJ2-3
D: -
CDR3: CASSRRWISSTDTQYF
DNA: TGCGCCAGCAGCCGGCGGTGGATCTCTAGCACAGATACGCAGTATTTT

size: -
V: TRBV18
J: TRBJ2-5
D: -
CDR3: CASSPPVQQETQYF
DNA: TGTGCCAGCTCACCACCGGTACAGCAAGAGACCCAGTACTTC

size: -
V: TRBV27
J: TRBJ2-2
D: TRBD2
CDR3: CASKVGRAAGELFF
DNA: TGTGCCAGCAAGGTTGGGAGGGCGGCCGGGGAGCTGTTTTTT

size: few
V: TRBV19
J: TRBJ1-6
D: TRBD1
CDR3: CASSISTGSISPLHF
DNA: TGTGCCAGTAGTATATCGACAGGGTCAATTTCACCCCTCCACTTT

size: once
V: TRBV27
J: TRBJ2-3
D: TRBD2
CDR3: CASSTTSGGRTDTQYF
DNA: TGTGCCAGCAGTACGACTAGCGGGGGACGCACAGATACGCAGTATTTT

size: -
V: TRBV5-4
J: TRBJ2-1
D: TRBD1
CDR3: CASSLGAGGMNEQFF
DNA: TGTGCCAGCAGCTTAGGGGCAGGGGGCATGAATGAGCAGTTCTTC

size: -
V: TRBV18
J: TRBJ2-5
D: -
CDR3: CASSLGGTGETQYF
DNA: TGTGCCAGCTCTTTAGGTGGAACCGGGGAGACCCAGTACTTC

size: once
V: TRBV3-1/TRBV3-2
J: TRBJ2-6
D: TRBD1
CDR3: CASSPLPGQGVSGANVLTF
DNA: TGTGCCAGCAGCCCCCTCCCGGGACAGGGGGTATCTGGGGCCAACGTCCTGACTTTC

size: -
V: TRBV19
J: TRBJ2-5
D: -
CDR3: CASSIGPQETQYF
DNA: TGTGCCAGTAGTATAGGGCCTCAAGAGACCCAGTACTTC

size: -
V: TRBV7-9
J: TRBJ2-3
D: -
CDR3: CASSLVLGSNLDTQYF
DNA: TGTGCCAGCAGCTTAGTACTGGGGAGTAACTTAGATACGCAGTATTTT

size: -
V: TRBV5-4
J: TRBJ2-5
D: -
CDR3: CASSHDWKTQYF
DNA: TGTGCCAGCAGCCACGACTGGAAGACCCAGTACTTC

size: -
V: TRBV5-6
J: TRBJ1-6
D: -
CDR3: CASSLGRGSSYNSPLHF
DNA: TGTGCCAGCAGCTTGGGCAGGGGAAGCTCCTATAATTCACCCCTCCACTTT

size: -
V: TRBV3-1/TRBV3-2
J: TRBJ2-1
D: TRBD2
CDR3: CASTDNRLAGPDEQFF
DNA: TGTGCCAGCACCGATAATCGGCTAGCGGGACCGGATGAGCAGTTCTTC

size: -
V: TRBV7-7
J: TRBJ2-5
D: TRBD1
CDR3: CASSLSGQGRETQYF
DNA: TGTGCCAGCAGCTTATCCGGACAGGGAAGAGAGACCCAGTACTTC

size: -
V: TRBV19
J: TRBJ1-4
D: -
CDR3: CASSMIEGVREKLFF
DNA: TGTGCCAGTAGTATGATCGAGGGGGTCAGGGAAAAACTGTTTTTT

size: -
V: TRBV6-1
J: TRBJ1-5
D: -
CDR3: CASGHLNQPQHF
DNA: TGTGCCAGCGGACACCTCAATCAGCCCCAGCATTTT

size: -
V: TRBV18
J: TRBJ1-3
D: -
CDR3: CASSWNRAVGNTIYF
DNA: TGTGCCAGCTCATGGAACAGGGCGGTGGGAAACACCATATATTTT

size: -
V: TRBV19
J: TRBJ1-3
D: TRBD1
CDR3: CASIPTGGFGNTIYF
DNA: TGTGCCAGTATTCCGACAGGGGGCTTCGGAAACACCATATATTTT

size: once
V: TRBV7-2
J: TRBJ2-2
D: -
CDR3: CASSLATAELNTGELFF
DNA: TGTGCCAGCAGCTTAGCCACAGCGGAACTGAACACCGGGGAGCTGTTTTTT

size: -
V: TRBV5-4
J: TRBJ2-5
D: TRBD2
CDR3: CASSSRGRGQETQYF
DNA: TGTGCCAGCAGCTCTCGAGGGAGGGGCCAAGAGACCCAGTACTTC

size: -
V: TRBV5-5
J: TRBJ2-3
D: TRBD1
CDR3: CASSPRTGPSTDTQYF
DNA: TGTGCCAGCAGCCCAAGGACAGGGCCTAGCACAGATACGCAGTATTTT

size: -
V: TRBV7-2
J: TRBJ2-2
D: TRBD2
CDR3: CASTPRGGANTGELFF
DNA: TGTGCCAGCACTCCCCGGGGGGGGGCGAACACCGGGGAGCTGTTTTTT

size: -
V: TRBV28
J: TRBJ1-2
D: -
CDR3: CASSLGLRYGYTF
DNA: TGTGCCAGCAGTTTAGGACTGAGGTATGGCTACACCTTC

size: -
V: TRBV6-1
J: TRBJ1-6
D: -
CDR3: CASSDDGHREYNSPLHF
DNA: TGTGCCAGCAGTGACGACGGGCACCGGGAATATAATTCACCCCTCCACTTT

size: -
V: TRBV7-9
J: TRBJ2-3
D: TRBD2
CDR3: CAGGLAGSTDTQYF
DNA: TGTGCCGGGGGACTAGCGGGGAGCACAGATACGCAGTATTTT

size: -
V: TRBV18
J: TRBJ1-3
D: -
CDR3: CASSRDQSSGNTIYF
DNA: TGTGCCAGCTCTCGGGATCAGTCCTCTGGAAACACCATATATTTT

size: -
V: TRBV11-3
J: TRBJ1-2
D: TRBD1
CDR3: CASSSMGTGKDYTF
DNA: TGTGCCAGCAGCTCGATGGGGACAGGGAAGGACTACACCTTC

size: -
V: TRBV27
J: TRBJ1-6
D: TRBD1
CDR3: CASSLTTGINSPLHF
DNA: TGTGCCAGCAGCCTAACGACAGGGATTAATTCACCCCTCCACTTT

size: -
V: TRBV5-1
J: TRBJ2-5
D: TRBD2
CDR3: CASSLRSSGDHGETQYF
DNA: TGCGCCAGCAGCTTGAGGAGTAGCGGGGACCACGGGGAGACCCAGTACTTC

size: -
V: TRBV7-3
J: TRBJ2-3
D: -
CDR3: CASSFGFGAQYF
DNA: TGTGCCAGCAGCTTTGGCTTCGGGGCGCAGTATTTT

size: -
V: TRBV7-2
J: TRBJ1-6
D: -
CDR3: CASSLGQRYSPLHF
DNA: TGTGCCAGCAGCTTAGGTCAGAGGTATTCACCCCTCCACTTT

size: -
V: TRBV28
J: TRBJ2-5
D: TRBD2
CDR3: CASSTSGGYRETQYF
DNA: TGTGCCAGCAGCACTAGCGGGGGGTATCGAGAGACCCAGTACTTC

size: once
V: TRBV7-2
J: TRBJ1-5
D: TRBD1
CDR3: CASSPGQGYQPQHF
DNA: TGTGCCAGCAGCCCGGGACAGGGTTATCAGCCCCAGCATTTT

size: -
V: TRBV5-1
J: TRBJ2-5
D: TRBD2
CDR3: CASSQLAGAVETQYF
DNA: TGCGCCAGCAGTCAACTAGCGGGAGCGGTAGAGACCCAGTACTTC

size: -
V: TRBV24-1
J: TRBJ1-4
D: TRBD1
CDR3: CATSESTGDGEKLFF
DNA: TGTGCCACCAGTGAGTCGACAGGGGATGGGGAAAAACTGTTTTTT

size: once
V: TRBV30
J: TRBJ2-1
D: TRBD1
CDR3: CAWVTGQTYNEQFF
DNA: TGTGCCTGGGTCACGGGACAGACGTACAATGAGCAGTTCTTC

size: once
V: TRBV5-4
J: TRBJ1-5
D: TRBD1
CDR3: CASSTDRGGQPQHF
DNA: TGTGCCAGCAGTACGGACAGGGGCGGGCAGCCCCAGCATTTT

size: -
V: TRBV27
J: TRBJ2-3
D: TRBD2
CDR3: CASSAGGLSDTQYF
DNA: TGTGCCAGCAGTGCGGGGGGGCTCTCAGATACGCAGTATTTT

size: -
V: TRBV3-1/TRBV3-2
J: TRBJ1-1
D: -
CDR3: CASSQTGPTNTEAFF
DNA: TGTGCCAGCAGCCAAACAGGTCCTACGAACACTGAAGCTTTCTTT

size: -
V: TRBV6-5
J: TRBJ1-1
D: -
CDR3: CASRITEAFF
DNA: TGTGCCAGTCGTATCACTGAAGCTTTCTTT

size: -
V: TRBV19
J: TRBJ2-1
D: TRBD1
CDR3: CASSPRQGIYNEQFF
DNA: TGTGCCAGTAGCCCTCGACAGGGAATCTACAATGAGCAGTTCTTC

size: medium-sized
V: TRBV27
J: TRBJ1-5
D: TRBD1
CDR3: CASGQGGQPQHF
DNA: TGTGCCAGCGGACAGGGGGGGCAGCCCCAGCATTTT

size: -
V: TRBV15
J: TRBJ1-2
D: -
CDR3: CATSRDNRAGYTF
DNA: TGTGCCACCAGCAGAGATAACAGGGCTGGCTACACCTTC

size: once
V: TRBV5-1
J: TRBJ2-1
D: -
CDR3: CASSDIQGGNEQFF
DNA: TGCGCCAGCAGCGATATCCAGGGTGGCAATGAGCAGTTCTTC

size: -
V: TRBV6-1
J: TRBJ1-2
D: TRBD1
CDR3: CASIESPGGVYGYTF
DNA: TGTGCCAGCATTGAAAGCCCAGGGGGCGTCTATGGCTACACCTTC

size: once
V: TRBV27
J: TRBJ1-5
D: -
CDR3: CASSPSLGAVRPQHF
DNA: TGTGCCAGCAGTCCCTCGTTGGGGGCGGTTCGGCCCCAGCATTTT

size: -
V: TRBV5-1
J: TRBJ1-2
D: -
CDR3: CASSLGPGDNYGYTF
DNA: TGCGCCAGCAGCTTGGGCCCCGGGGATAACTATGGCTACACCTTC